The clone carrying this T cell receptor beta chain has just a few counts. The target antigen is unknown. These data belong to a study of post-analysis software for immune sequencing data. Findings and caveats of the study: Patients showed TRBV5-6, TRBV5-1 and TRBV20-1 among 4 or 5 TRBV segments more frequent than in controls.

Trimming cost V 6 bases and J 7 bases; bases outside gene matches: 11. The CDR3 has 14 amino acids. Per the germline V gene, CDR1 is MDHEN and CDR2 is SYDVKM. Built from TCR beta cDNA, the libraries had unique molecular identifiers in them. TCRdb analysed the PCR reads with MiXCR anew, one entry per CDR3 protein. Among 750,000 to 950,000 distinct CDR3 sequences, 53% were seen once, and the ten largest hold about 4.8%. The TCR was taken from a girl aged 10-17 years with multiple sclerosis. The chain couples TRBV28 to TRBJ2-7, with 8 nucleotides matching TRBD2. The sample taken for sequencing was blood. In nucleotides, the CDR3 is TGTGCCAGCAGGTCCGGGACTAGTTGGGGTGAGCAGTACTTC. Translation gives CASRSGTSWGEQYF.